The source of this TCR beta chain is a study of CD8 T cells in ankylosing spondylitis. As concerns this clonotype: Its antigen remains unknown.

A quantitative 5'-RACE method, one with molecular barcodes, was used to make TCR beta libraries. TCRdb processed the 5' RACE reads anew with MiXCR; each CDR3 protein has one entry. The sample lists 450,000 or so distinct CDR3 sequences, 25% to 30% occurring once. General study points: A number of the motif variants had already been described in reactive arthritis synovial fluid and blood. Ankylosing spondylitis blood seemed to carry a telltale TCR beta motif made of several highly homologous variants. According to the report, clones linked to the disease were significantly enriched in matched synovial fluid samples taken from ankylosing spondylitis patients.

This CDR3 contains 13 residues. Germline V gives CDR1 DFQATT, CDR2 SNEGSKA (reference sequence). V lost 3 bases and J lost 9; bases outside the gene matches: 7. V and J are TRBV20-1 and TRBJ2-1, with 8 bases identical to TRBD2. Sequences were obtained from blood, either unsorted or a sorted T cell fraction (not recorded which). This sequence was found in a male donor with ankylosing spondylitis. CDR3 in amino acids: CSASSPGLGEQFF. CDR3 DNA: TGCAGTGCTAGCTCTCCGGGACTAGGTGAGCAGTTCTTC.